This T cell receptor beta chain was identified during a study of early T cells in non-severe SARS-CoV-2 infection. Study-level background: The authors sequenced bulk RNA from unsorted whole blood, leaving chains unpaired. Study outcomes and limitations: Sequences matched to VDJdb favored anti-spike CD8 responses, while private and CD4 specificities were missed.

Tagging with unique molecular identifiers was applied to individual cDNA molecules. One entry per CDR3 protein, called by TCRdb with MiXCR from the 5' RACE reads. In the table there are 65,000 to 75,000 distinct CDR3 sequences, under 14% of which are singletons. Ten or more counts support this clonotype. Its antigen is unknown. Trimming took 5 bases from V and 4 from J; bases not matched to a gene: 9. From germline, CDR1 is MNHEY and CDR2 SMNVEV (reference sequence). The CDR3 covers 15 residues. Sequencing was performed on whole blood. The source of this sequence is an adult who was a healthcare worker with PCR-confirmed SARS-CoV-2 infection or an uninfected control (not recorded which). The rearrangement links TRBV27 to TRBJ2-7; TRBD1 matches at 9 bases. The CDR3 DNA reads TGTGCCAGCAGTCCCCTTTCCGGGACAGGGTACGAGCAGTACTTC. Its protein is CASSPLSGTGYEQYF.